The following is a TCR beta chain sequence with its context. Its antigen remains unidentified. V shed 4 bases, J shed 10 bases, and the junction held 14 bases outside the gene matches. The CDR3 has 15 amino acids. CDR1 SNHLY and CDR2 FYNNEI come from the germline V gene. Here immunoSEQ multiplex PCR was the method, and the copy in TCRdb shows in-frame clones only, minus some. The data contain tens of thousands of clones, around 85% of them singletons. The data are from a study of T cell responses to AZD1222 COVID-19 vaccine. Looking at the study overall: Pooled in the analysis were second doses at about 4 or about 12 weeks.

Study results and limitations: Close to half of spike-specific TCRs reportedly recognize unmutated variant regions. Repertoire sampling happened only post peak T cell response. Across the whole spike, CD4 TCRs peaked at regions 160-218 and 743-854.

This TCR derives from an adult in good health. Here the sequenced sample was peripheral blood, taken on day 0 of AZD1222 vaccination. The chain joins TRBV2 to TRBJ2-7, with TRBD1 matching 9 bases. The CDR3 DNA reads TGTGCCAGCAGTGCCACAACAGGGGGCCTTTCTTTTCAGTACTTC. As protein: CASSATTGGLSFQYF.